This is a list of T cell receptor beta chains from one sample in a study of control samples from healthy donors and cancer patients. The assay was immunoSEQ multiplex PCR, and TCRdb's table has in-frame clones only and misses some. The sample yields some 200,000 clones, roughly 91% seen once. The source material was blood. The origin of the receptors is a man aged 18 to 30 in good health. The CDR3 runs from the conserved cysteine through the conserved F or W. D genes are given only for firm matches. Not all rows give a size; the values are once, few, many and, for expanded clones, a class.

TRBJ2-3 | TRBV6-1 | . | . | CASSDNWGTDTQYF | TGTGCCAGCAGTGATAATTGGGGTACAGATACGCAGTATTTT
TRBJ1-1 | TRBV5-4 | . | . | CASSVDRNTEAFF | TGTGCCAGCAGCGTTGACAGGAACACTGAAGCTTTCTTT
TRBJ1-6 | TRBV28 | . | . | CASSLRTVGNSPLHF | TGTGCCAGCAGTTTAAGGACAGTGGGAAATTCACCCCTCCACTTT
TRBJ2-3 | TRBV30 | TRBD2 | . | CATSGGGDTQYF | TGTGCCACAAGCGGGGGAGGTGATACGCAGTATTTT
TRBJ2-1 | TRBV3-1/TRBV3-2 | . | . | CASSLQTANEQFF | TGTGCCAGCAGCCTTCAAACGGCGAATGAGCAGTTCTTC
TRBJ1-1 | TRBV24-1 | . | . | CATSDSDGNTEAFF | TGTGCCACCAGTGATTCGGACGGGAACACTGAAGCTTTCTTT
TRBJ2-1 | TRBV5-1 | TRBD2 | . | CASSLGTSPPYNEQFF | TGCGCCAGCAGCTTGGGGACTAGCCCGCCGTACAATGAGCAGTTCTTC
TRBJ1-2 | TRBV6-5 | TRBD1 | . | CASKRGTGEGYGYTF | TGTGCCAGCAAGAGGGGAACAGGGGAGGGCTATGGCTACACCTTC
TRBJ1-1 | TRBV18 | . | . | CASSPLRQQKGTMNTEAFF | TGTGCCAGCTCACCCCTGAGGCAACAGAAGGGGACCATGAACACTGAAGCTTTCTTT
TRBJ2-2 | TRBV6-5 | TRBD2 | . | CATWGGSVTGELFF | TGTGCCACGTGGGGAGGGTCGGTCACCGGGGAGCTGTTTTTT
TRBJ2-4 | TRBV28 | . | . | CASRTDLAKNIQYF | TGTGCCAGCAGGACAGACTTGGCCAAAAACATTCAGTACTTC
TRBJ1-6 | TRBV11-2 | . | . | CASSLRGAQGNSPLHF | TGTGCCAGCAGCTTACGGGGGGCGCAAGGCAATTCACCCCTCCACTTT
TRBJ2-7 | TRBV25-1 | TRBD1 | once | CASSELSGTGRPEQYF | TGTGCCAGCAGTGAGCTCTCCGGGACAGGGAGGCCCGAGCAGTACTTC
TRBJ2-3 | TRBV3-1/TRBV3-2 | TRBD1 | . | CASSHSGTASTDTQYF | TGTGCCAGCAGCCACAGTGGGACAGCGAGCACAGATACGCAGTATTTT
TRBJ2-2 | TRBV19 | TRBD1 | . | CASSTRQGLDTGELFF | TGTGCCAGTAGTACCCGACAGGGTTTGGACACCGGGGAGCTGTTTTTT
TRBJ2-3 | TRBV5-1 | TRBD2 | . | CASSYLSRGGTDTQYF | TGCGCCAGCAGCTACCTTAGCCGGGGGGGAACAGATACGCAGTATTTT
TRBJ2-3 | TRBV5-6 | TRBD2 | . | CASSSKRGGVTDTQYF | TGTGCCAGCAGTAGTAAGCGGGGGGGCGTCACAGATACGCAGTATTTT
TRBJ1-2 | TRBV24-1 | . | . | CATSDNREGYGYTF | TGTGCCACCAGTGACAACAGGGAAGGCTATGGCTACACCTTC
TRBJ2-3 | TRBV5-1 | . | . | CASSLDGASDTQYF | TGCGCCAGCAGCTTGGATGGGGCTTCAGATACGCAGTATTTT
TRBJ1-5 | TRBV5-1 | TRBD1 | . | CASSPTGGGSEPQHF | TGCGCCAGCAGCCCAACAGGGGGCGGCTCGGAGCCCCAGCATTTT
TRBJ1-5 | TRBV5-1 | . | . | CASSLGGPNQPQHF | TGCGCCAGCAGCTTGGGGGGCCCCAATCAGCCCCAGCATTTT
TRBJ1-1 | TRBV6-4 | . | . | CASKLTVNTEAFF | TGTGCCAGCAAGCTGACAGTGAACACTGAAGCTTTCTTT
TRBJ1-4 | TRBV19 | . | . | CASSIRVIKNEKLFF | TGTGCCAGTAGTATCAGGGTAATCAAGAATGAAAAACTGTTTTTT
TRBJ2-3 | TRBV13 | . | . | CASSLSRWDTQYF | TGTGCCAGCAGCTTATCCAGGTGGGATACGCAGTATTTT
TRBJ1-3 | TRBV30 | TRBD1 | . | CAPPGTGGNTIYF | TGTGCCCCCCCCGGGACAGGAGGAAACACCATATATTTT
TRBJ1-3 | TRBV7-8 | . | . | CASSLKAGGWNTIYF | TGTGCCAGCAGCTTAAAAGCAGGTGGCTGGAACACCATATATTTT
TRBJ2-3 | TRBV30 | . | . | CAWRRGDKAQYF | TGTGCCTGGAGAAGGGGGGACAAGGCGCAGTATTTT
TRBJ2-7 | TRBV3-1/TRBV3-2 | . | . | CASSQERGRSYEQYF | TGTGCCAGCAGCCAAGAAAGGGGACGCTCCTACGAGCAGTACTTC
TRBJ2-5 | TRBV11-3 | . | . | CASSLGAGKGDQETQYF | TGTGCCAGCAGCTTAGGGGCGGGGAAGGGGGACCAAGAGACCCAGTACTTC
TRBJ1-4 | TRBV7-8 | TRBD1 | . | CASSYPTGDYATNEKLFF | TGTGCCAGCAGCTACCCGACAGGGGACTATGCAACTAATGAAAAACTGTTTTTT
TRBJ1-4 | TRBV9 | TRBD1 | . | CASSWTGDAEKLFF | TGTGCCAGCAGCTGGACAGGGGATGCCGAAAAACTGTTTTTT
TRBJ2-5 | TRBV5-5 | . | . | CASSGGSGTLETQYF | TGTGCCAGCAGCGGTGGTTCCGGGACGTTAGAGACCCAGTACTTC
TRBJ2-7 | TRBV7-9 | TRBD1 | few | CASSPHRGISPYEQYF | TGTGCCAGCAGCCCCCACAGGGGTATTTCCCCCTACGAGCAGTACTTC
TRBJ1-5 | TRBV9 | . | . | CASSVDGSNQPQHF | TGTGCCAGCAGCGTAGATGGAAGCAATCAGCCCCAGCATTTT
TRBJ1-1 | TRBV28 | . | once | CASSSPGRGPNTEAFF | TGTGCCAGCAGTTCCCCCGGGCGGGGGCCGAACACTGAAGCTTTCTTT
TRBJ2-3 | TRBV7-9 | . | . | CASSLARTDTQYF | TGTGCCAGCAGCTTGGCTCGCACAGATACGCAGTATTTT
TRBJ2-3 | TRBV9 | . | . | CASSAGDTQYF | TGTGCCAGCAGCGCTGGAGATACGCAGTATTTT
TRBJ1-1 | TRBV6-5 | TRBD1 | . | CASSYGDRGTEAFF | TGTGCCAGCAGTTACGGGGACAGGGGGACTGAAGCTTTCTTT
TRBJ2-1 | TRBV7-3 | TRBD1 | once | CASSSQGGNEQFF | TGTGCCAGCAGCTCACAGGGGGGCAATGAGCAGTTCTTC
TRBJ1-6 | TRBV6-2/TRBV6-3 | . | . | CASSWGPNSPLHF | TGTGCCAGCAGTTGGGGGCCGAATTCACCCCTCCACTTT
TRBJ2-7 | TRBV4-1 | . | . | CASSQLPPASRTYEQYF | TGCGCCAGCAGCCAATTACCGCCGGCCTCACGAACCTACGAGCAGTACTTC
TRBJ2-5 | TRBV5-1 | . | . | CASSLVPSAETQYF | TGCGCCAGCAGCTTGGTGCCATCCGCGGAGACCCAGTACTTC
TRBJ2-1 | TRBV12-5 | . | . | CASAEYNEQFF | TGTGCTAGTGCCGAGTACAATGAGCAGTTCTTC
TRBJ1-5 | TRBV19 | . | few | CASSIVGDGGQPQHF | TGTGCCAGTAGTATAGTAGGGGACGGCGGTCAGCCCCAGCATTTT
TRBJ2-7 | TRBV5-1 | TRBD1 | . | CASSYRTGLTSYEQYF | TGCGCCAGCAGCTATCGGACAGGGCTGACCTCCTACGAGCAGTACTTC
TRBJ2-7 | TRBV18 | TRBD1 | . | CASSPRAGTGVYEQYF | TGTGCCAGCTCACCACGAGCCGGGACAGGCGTCTACGAGCAGTACTTC
TRBJ2-4 | TRBV4-1 | TRBD1 | few | CASSPFRDSGTGNIQYF | TGCGCCAGCAGCCCCTTTAGAGACTCCGGGACAGGGAACATTCAGTACTTC
TRBJ2-2 | TRBV7-8 | . | . | CASSTVGTPTGELFF | TGTGCCAGCAGTACCGTGGGGACACCCACCGGGGAGCTGTTTTTT